Below are 30 T cell receptor beta chains sequenced from a single sample in a study of cytomegalovirus exposure and HLA in healthy donors. The PCR contained 60 Vbeta and 13 Jbeta primers. The repertoire was sequenced with immunoSEQ multiplex PCR; TCRdb's copy has only in-frame clones and lacks some. Recorded for this sample: some 84,000 clones. The sequencing input was PBMCs. Receptors originate from a man aged 50 or older in good health and CMV-seronegative.

This sequence joins TRBV5-6 and TRBJ1-5; 7 bases match TRBD1. Unmatched junction bases numbered 6, after V lost 2 bases and J lost 7 bases. In germline, CDR1 is SGHDT, CDR2 YYEEEE. The CDR3 runs to 14 residues. The CDR3 DNA is TGTGCCAGCAGCTTTCAGGGGGGAAAACAGCCCCAGCATTTT. Translated: CASSFQGGKQPQHF.

The J gene is TRBJ2-3, the V gene TRBV7-6, with TRBD1 as a possible D gene (5 bases). V dropped 5 bases and J dropped 2 bases, with 11 bases sitting between them. The CDR3 has 14 residues. From germline, CDR1 is SGHVS and CDR2 FNYEAQ. The CDR3 sequence is CASSTTGATDTQYF. In DNA form, the CDR3 reads TGTGCCAGCAGCACCACAGGAGCCACAGATACGCAGTATTTT.

The V call is TRBV9, the J call TRBJ1-6, with D tentatively TRBD1 (6 bases). The CDR3 is 17 residues long. Germline V gene data show CDR1 as SGDLS and CDR2 as YYNGEE. Deletions cut 0 bases from V and 1 base from J, with 11 bases between. This chain's CDR3 is CASSVAGGNSYNSPLHF. As DNA, the CDR3 is TGTGCCAGCAGCGTAGCGGGGGGCAATTCCTATAATTCACCCCTCCACTTT.

The genes are TRBV9 and TRBJ1-6, with unresolved D. From germline, CDR1 is SGDLS and CDR2 YYNGEE. The CDR3 consists of 13 residues. Trimming cost V 0 bases and J 8 bases, with 6 bases left between them. CDR3 DNA sequence: TGTGCCAGCAGCGTAGCTCTACATTCACCCCTCCACTTT. The encoded protein is CASSVALHSPLHF.

The chain employs TRBV28 and TRBJ1-6; TRBD1 agrees at 7 bases. The CDR3 is 13 amino acids. The J segment lost 8 bases and the V segment lost 7 bases, leaving 5 bases of the junction unmatched. Germline V CDR1 and CDR2: MDHEN, SYDVKM. DNA for the CDR3: TGTGCCAGCACAAGACAGGGAGATTCACCCCTCCACTTT. Residues: CASTRQGDSPLHF.

This chain joins TRBV7-2 and TRBJ2-6, with TRBD2 as a possible D gene (6 bases). The V and J ends lost 6 bases and 2 bases respectively, with 11 bases between them. The CDR3 runs to 15 residues. Germline-derived CDR1 and CDR2 are SGHTA and FQGNSA. The CDR3 sequence is CASSPGGAGANVLTF. DNA for the CDR3: TGTGCCAGCAGTCCCGGCGGGGCTGGGGCCAACGTCCTGACTTTC.

The V and J genes are TRBV5-4 and TRBJ1-1; D is undetermined. V was trimmed by 2 bases and J by 6 bases, leaving 8 bases between them. The germline CDR1 and CDR2 sequences are SGHNT and YYREEE (reference sequence). The length of the CDR3 is 12 residues. The CDR3 region is CASSLGAPEAFF. DNA of the CDR3: TGTGCCAGCAGCTTAGGAGCCCCTGAAGCTTTCTTT. The entire variable domain, with the rest obtained from reference TRBV5-4 and TRBJ1-1, is as follows: ETGVTQSPTHLIKTRGQQVTLRCSSQSGHNTVSWYQQALGQGPQFIFQYYREEENGRGNFPPRFSGLQFPNYSSELNVNALELDDSALYLCASSLGAPEAFFGQGTRLTVV.

The chain combines TRBV4-1 with TRBJ2-4; no definite D call. Trimming took off 5 bases at V and 1 base at J, with 9 bases between the two ends. Germline lookup yields CDR1 MGHRA and CDR2 YSYEKL. The length of the CDR3 is 14 residues. The CDR3 reads CASSASLAKNIQYF. The CDR3 nucleotides read TGCGCCAGCAGCGCGAGTTTGGCCAAAAACATTCAGTACTTC.

The rearrangement joins TRBV5-6 to TRBJ2-5; D is perhaps TRBD2 (6 bases). The V gene lost 1 base and the J gene lost 6 bases, with 16 bases spanning the gap. The CDR3 is 15 amino acids. Germline V lookup: CDR1 SGHDT, CDR2 YYEEEE. The CDR3 DNA follows: TGTGCCAGCAGCTTGACGGGGGTTGGATTGAAGACCCAGTACTTC. Translating it yields CASSLTGVGLKTQYF.

The gene calls are TRBV7-9 and TRBJ2-1; 7 positions agree with TRBD1. The germline V gene has CDR1 SEHNR and CDR2 FQNEAQ (reference sequence). Unmatched junction bases numbered 7, after V lost 3 bases and J lost 5 bases. CDR3 length: 15 amino acids. CDR3: CASSFRTGSDNEQFF. The DNA for the CDR3 is TGTGCCAGCAGCTTTAGGACAGGCTCGGACAATGAGCAGTTCTTC.

This chain links TRBV19 with TRBJ1-1; 10 nucleotides match TRBD1. The germline gives CDR1 LNHDA, CDR2 SQIVND (reference sequence). This CDR3 has 14 amino acids. Trimming at V came to 5 bases and at J to 11 bases, leaving 11 bases not matched to a gene. DNA of the CDR3: TGTGCCAGTAGTTCCTACGACAGGGGGCTTTCGGCTTTCTTT. Translating it yields CASSSYDRGLSAFF.

The genes are TRBV4-1 and TRBJ1-6, with unresolved D. Looked up from germline, CDR1 is MGHRA and CDR2 is YSYEKL. The CDR3 contains 13 residues. Between the trimmed V and J ends, which lost 2 bases and 11 bases, there was a span of 10 bases. This chain's CDR3 is CASSQTTKPPLHF. The CDR3 nucleotides read TGCGCCAGCAGCCAAACAACGAAACCACCCCTCCACTTT.

The chain recombines TRBV9 with TRBJ1-2; D is possibly TRBD1 (6 bases). V lost 3 bases and J lost 7, with 16 bases in between. The CDR3 totals 14 residues. CDR1 and CDR2 (germline): SGDLS, YYNGEE. CDR3 amino acids: CASSADSFYGGYTF. The CDR3 DNA sequence: TGTGCCAGCAGCGCGGACAGCTTCTATGGTGGCTACACCTTC.

This sequence joins TRBV7-8 and TRBJ2-1, with 11 bases aligning to TRBD2. CDR1 is SGHVS and CDR2 is FQNEAQ in the germline V gene. V trimming: 0 bases; J trimming: 3 bases; junction bases outside the gene matches: 1. The CDR3 sequence is 16 residues long. In nucleotides, the CDR3 is TGTGCCAGCAGCTTAGCCCTAGCGGGGGGCTACAATGAGCAGTTCTTC. Translated, it gives CASSLALAGGYNEQFF.

V is TRBV2 and J is TRBJ2-7, with TRBD1 identical over 12 bases. CDR1 SNHLY and CDR2 FYNNEI come from the germline V gene. The CDR3 contains 15 residues. J was trimmed by 4 bases and V by 3 bases; bases with no gene match: 4. This CDR3 is CASSDVGQGAYEQYF. For the CDR3, the DNA is TGTGCCAGCAGTGACGTGGGACAGGGGGCTTACGAGCAGTACTTC.

The chain uses TRBV5-4 and TRBJ1-1, with 12 bases matching TRBD1. With V trimmed by 4 bases and J by 1 base, 2 bases remained unmatched. Germline loops: CDR1 SGHNT, CDR2 YYREEE (reference sequence). The CDR3 is 15 amino acids. The CDR3 loop is CASSRGQGANTEAFF. The CDR3 DNA reads TGTGCCAGCAGCCGGGGACAGGGGGCGAACACTGAAGCTTTCTTT.

The chain carries TRBV21-1 and TRBJ1-1; the table's D call of TRBD1 was not tested on the DNA. TRBV21-1 has pseudogene status. The CDR3 consists of 16 residues. In nucleotides, the CDR3 is TGTGCCAGCAGCAAAGCTTCGACAGGGGGGAACACTGAAGCTTTCTTT. Encoded protein: CASSKASTGGNTEAFF.

The V and J genes are TRBV9 and TRBJ1-4; a possible D gene is TRBD1 (6 bases). CDR3 size: 15 residues. The V gene lost 0 bases and the J gene lost 6 bases, with 12 bases spanning the gap. Germline CDR1 reads SGDLS; CDR2 reads YYNGEE. The CDR3 is CASSVEGWGHEKLFF. The CDR3 DNA is TGTGCCAGCAGCGTAGAGGGGTGGGGGCATGAAAAACTGTTTTTT.

This chain links TRBV7-9 with TRBJ2-7, with 11 bases matching TRBD2. Germline assignment: CDR1 SEHNR and CDR2 FQNEAQ (reference sequence). J lost 0 bases, V lost 0 bases, and 10 bases had no gene match. The CDR3 totals 19 residues. CDR3 nucleotide sequence: TGTGCCAGCAGCTTAGCCTTTCCGGGGACTAGCGGTCTCTCCTACGAGCAGTACTTC. Its translation is CASSLAFPGTSGLSYEQYF.

The chain employs TRBV27 and TRBJ2-7; 9 bases match TRBD1. V was pared by 5 bases and J by 3 bases, with 5 bases of the junction left unmatched. Germline CDR1 and CDR2: MNHEY and SMNVEV (reference sequence). The CDR3 loop spans 14 amino acids. DNA for the CDR3: TGTGCCAGCAGTCTGGGACAGGGTATCTACGAGCAGTACTTC. This gives the protein CASSLGQGIYEQYF.

The genes are TRBV6-5 and TRBJ1-5, with no clear D. V was trimmed by 1 base and J by 3 bases, leaving 4 bases between them. The germline V gene encodes CDR1 MNHEY and CDR2 SVGAGI. The CDR3 is made up of 13 amino acids. The CDR3 nucleotides are TGTGCCAGCAGTTACTTGTACAATCAGCCCCAGCATTTT. Its protein is CASSYLYNQPQHF.

The chain links TRBV11-2 to TRBJ2-5; D might be TRBD2 (6 bases). The germline V gene encodes CDR1 SGHAT and CDR2 FQNNGV. The CDR3 has 18 amino acids. V lost 5 bases to trimming and J lost 2 bases, with 24 bases between them. The CDR3 here is CASSPGLGVAEVQETQYF. The CDR3 DNA sequence: TGTGCCAGCAGCCCCGGGTTGGGGGTAGCGGAAGTACAAGAGACCCAGTACTTC.

The chain has TRBV28 and TRBJ1-1, with a weak D call TRBD1 (6 bases). Deletions cut 5 bases from V and 0 bases from J, with 13 bases between. The CDR3 is 15 amino acids. Germline lookup yields CDR1 MDHEN and CDR2 SYDVKM. CDR3 sequence reads: CASSNPGHLNTEAFF. Here the CDR3 DNA reads TGTGCCAGCAGTAACCCGGGACACTTGAACACTGAAGCTTTCTTT.

The chain joins TRBV25-1 to TRBJ2-5; 7 nucleotides line up with TRBD1. With 8 bases clipped from V and 5 bases from J, the junction kept 5 bases outside the gene matches. The germline V gene encodes CDR1 MGHDK and CDR2 SYGVNS. There are 12 residues in the CDR3. The CDR3 coding sequence is TGTGCCAGCTCGGGACAGTTGGAGACCCAGTACTTC. This gives the protein CASSGQLETQYF.

The V and J genes are TRBV29-1 and TRBJ1-1; maybe TRBD1 (5 bases). Between the trimmed V and J ends, which lost 7 bases and 0 bases, there was a span of 15 bases. CDR1 is SQVTM and CDR2 is ANQGSEA in the germline V gene. The CDR3 is 14 residues long. The CDR3 region is CSGSAGLMNTEAFF. Written as DNA, the CDR3 is TGCAGCGGATCGGCAGGGCTGATGAACACTGAAGCTTTCTTT.

The rearrangement joins TRBV27 to TRBJ2-7; the match to TRBD2 covers 8 bases. J gave up 3 bases and V 6 bases, and 4 bases lay outside the gene matches. CDR3 length equals 13 residues. Germline lookup yields CDR1 MNHEY and CDR2 SMNVEV (reference sequence). CDR3 nucleotide sequence: TGTGCCAGCAGCCCGGGAGGGGGCTACGAGCAGTACTTC. It is translated as CASSPGGGYEQYF.

This chain links TRBV28 with TRBJ2-1, with D possibly matching TRBD2 (7 bases). V lost 7 bases and J lost 6, with 19 bases in between. The CDR3 has 15 amino acids. Germline assignment: CDR1 MDHEN and CDR2 SYDVKM. This CDR3 reads CASNNIGGVLNEQFF. For the CDR3, the DNA is TGTGCCAGCAATAATATAGGGGGGGTACTCAATGAGCAGTTCTTC.

The chain couples TRBV11-3 to TRBJ2-7; 7 bases match TRBD1. The CDR3 loop spans 14 amino acids. The V gene's germline CDR1 is SGHNT and CDR2 YENEEA. Trimming cost V 5 bases and J 3 bases; bases outside gene matches: 7. CDR3 in DNA: TGTGCCAGCAGCATAGGACAGGCTCACTACGAGCAGTACTTC. Its protein is CASSIGQAHYEQYF. Drawing the rest from reference TRBV11-3 and TRBJ2-7, the complete variable domain is EAGVVQSPRYKIIEKKQPVAFWCNPISGHNTLYWYLQNLGQGPELLIRYENEEAVDDSQLPKDRFSAERLKGVDSTLKIQPAELGDSAVYLCASSIGQAHYEQYFGPGTRLTVT.

V gene TRBV5-1 combines with J gene TRBJ2-3; D possibly corresponds to TRBD2 (6 bases). Germline lookup yields CDR1 SGHRS and CDR2 YFSETQ. This CDR3 region has 15 residues. Trimming removed 1 base at V and 3 bases at J, with 12 bases between. The CDR3 loop is CASSLWGGETDTQYF. In DNA form, the CDR3 reads TGCGCCAGCAGCTTGTGGGGCGGGGAAACAGATACGCAGTATTTT.

The J gene is TRBJ1-1, the V gene TRBV25-1, with D perhaps matching TRBD1 (6 bases). CDR3 length equals 13 residues. V was cut by 8 bases and J by 5 bases, with 15 bases left in between. In germline, CDR1 is MGHDK, CDR2 SYGVNS. The CDR3 sequence is CASRPRGATEAFF. In DNA form, the CDR3 reads TGTGCCAGCCGCCCACGGGGGGCTACTGAAGCTTTCTTT.